One T cell receptor beta chain is described in this entry. Antigen: not known. Repertoires were generated with immunoSEQ multiplex PCR, while TCRdb's copy carries only in-frame clones and drops some. The data contain 410,000 or so clones, about nine tenths of them singletons. This specimen belongs to a study of Ad26.COV2.S vaccination and SARS-CoV-2 variants. Points from the study as a whole: There was a possibility that the TCR breadth and depth analyses underestimated total T cell responses.

Treatment in this sample: some 20 received Ad26.COV2.S at low or high dose, single or two shots; several received placebo; per-sample allocation not given. Material that was analyzed had been drawn on day 63 after the first vaccine or placebo injection. This CDR3 spans 16 amino acids. The V segment lost 0 bases and the J segment 5 bases; nucleotides outside the gene matches: 5. Germline CDR1 reads MNHEY; CDR2 reads SVGEGT. This sequence was found in a person between 18 and 60 years old who received the Ad26.COV2.S COVID-19 vaccine or a placebo. This specimen consisted of peripheral blood, obtained in a trial of Ad26.COV2.S vaccine versus placebo. The V call is TRBV6-2 or TRBV6-3, the J call TRBJ2-7, with 12 bases matching TRBD2. The CDR3 protein is CASSYSTSGSRDEQYF. CDR3 nucleotide sequence: TGTGCCAGCAGTTACTCGACTAGCGGGAGTCGGGACGAGCAGTACTTC.